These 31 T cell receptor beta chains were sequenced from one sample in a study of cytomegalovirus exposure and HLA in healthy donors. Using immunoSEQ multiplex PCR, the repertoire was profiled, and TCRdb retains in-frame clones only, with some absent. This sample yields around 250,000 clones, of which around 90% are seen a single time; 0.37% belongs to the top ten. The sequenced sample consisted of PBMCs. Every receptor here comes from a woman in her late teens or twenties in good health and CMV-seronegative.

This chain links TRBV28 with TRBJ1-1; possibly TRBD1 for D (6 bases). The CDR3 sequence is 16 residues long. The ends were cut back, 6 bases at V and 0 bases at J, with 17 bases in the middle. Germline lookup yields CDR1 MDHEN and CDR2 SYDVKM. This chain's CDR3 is CASRPMGARMNTEAFF. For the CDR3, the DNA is TGTGCCAGCAGGCCAATGGGGGCCAGAATGAACACTGAAGCTTTCTTT. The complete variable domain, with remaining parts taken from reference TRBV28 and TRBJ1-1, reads DVKVTQSSRYLVKRTGEKVFLECVQDMDHENMFWYRQDPGLGLRLIYFSYDVKMKEKGDIPEGYSVSREKKERFSLILESASTNQTSMYLCASRPMGARMNTEAFFGQGTRLTVV.

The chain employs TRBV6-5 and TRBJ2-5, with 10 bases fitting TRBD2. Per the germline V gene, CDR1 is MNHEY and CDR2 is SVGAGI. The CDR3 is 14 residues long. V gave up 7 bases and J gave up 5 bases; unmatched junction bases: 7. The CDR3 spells CASNLAGGEETQYF. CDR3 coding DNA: TGTGCCAGCAACTTAGCGGGGGGCGAGGAGACCCAGTACTTC.

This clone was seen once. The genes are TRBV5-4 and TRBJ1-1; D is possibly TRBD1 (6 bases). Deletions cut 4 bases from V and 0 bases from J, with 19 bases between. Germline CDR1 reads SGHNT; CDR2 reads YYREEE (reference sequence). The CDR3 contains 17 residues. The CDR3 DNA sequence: TGTGCCAGCAGCCCTGCAGGGGCCTCGACACTGAACACTGAAGCTTTCTTT. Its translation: CASSPAGASTLNTEAFF.

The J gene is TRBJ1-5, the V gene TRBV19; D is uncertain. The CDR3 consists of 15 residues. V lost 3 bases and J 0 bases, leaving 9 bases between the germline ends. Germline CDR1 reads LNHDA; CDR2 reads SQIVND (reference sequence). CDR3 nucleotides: TGTGCCAGTAGTATCGGAGCCTATAGCAATCAGCCCCAGCATTTT. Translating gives CASSIGAYSNQPQHF.

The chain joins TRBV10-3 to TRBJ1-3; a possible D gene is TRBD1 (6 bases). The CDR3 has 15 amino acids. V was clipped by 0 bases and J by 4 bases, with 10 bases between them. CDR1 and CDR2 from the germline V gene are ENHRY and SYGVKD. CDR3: CAISESTGHGNTIYF. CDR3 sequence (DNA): TGTGCCATCAGTGAGTCAACAGGGCACGGAAACACCATATATTTT.

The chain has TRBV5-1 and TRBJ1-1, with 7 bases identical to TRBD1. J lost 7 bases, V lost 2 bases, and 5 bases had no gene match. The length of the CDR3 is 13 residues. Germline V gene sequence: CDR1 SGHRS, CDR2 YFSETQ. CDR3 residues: CASSFQGGNEAFF. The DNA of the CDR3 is TGCGCCAGCAGCTTTCAGGGGGGCAATGAAGCTTTCTTT.

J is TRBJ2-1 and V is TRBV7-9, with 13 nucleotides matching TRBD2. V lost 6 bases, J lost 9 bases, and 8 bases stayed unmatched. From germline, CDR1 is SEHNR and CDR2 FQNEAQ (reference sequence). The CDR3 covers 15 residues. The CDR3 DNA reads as TGTGCCAGCAGTGGGACTAGCGGGGCTCCGCTTGAGCAGTTCTTC. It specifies CASSGTSGAPLEQFF.

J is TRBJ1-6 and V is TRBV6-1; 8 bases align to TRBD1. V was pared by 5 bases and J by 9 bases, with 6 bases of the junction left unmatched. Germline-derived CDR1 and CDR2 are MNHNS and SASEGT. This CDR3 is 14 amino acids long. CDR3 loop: CASSQWTGISPLHF. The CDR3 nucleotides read TGTGCCAGCAGTCAGTGGACAGGGATTTCACCCCTCCACTTT.

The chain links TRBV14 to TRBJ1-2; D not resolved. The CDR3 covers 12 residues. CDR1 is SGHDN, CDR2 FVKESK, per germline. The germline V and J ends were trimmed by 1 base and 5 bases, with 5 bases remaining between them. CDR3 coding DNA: TGTGCCAGCAGCCAAGGAGAGTATGGCTACACCTTC. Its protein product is CASSQGEYGYTF.

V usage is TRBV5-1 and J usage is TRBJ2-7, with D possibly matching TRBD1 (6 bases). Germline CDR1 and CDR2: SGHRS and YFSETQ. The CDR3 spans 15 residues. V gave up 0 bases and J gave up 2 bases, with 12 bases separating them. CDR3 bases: TGCGCCAGCAGCTTGGCCAGGACAGACACCTACGAGCAGTACTTC. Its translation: CASSLARTDTYEQYF.

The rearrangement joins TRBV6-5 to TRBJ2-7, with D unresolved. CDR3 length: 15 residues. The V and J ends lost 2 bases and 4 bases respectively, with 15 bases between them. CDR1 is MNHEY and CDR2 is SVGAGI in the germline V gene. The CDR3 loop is CASSYADPRAYEQYF. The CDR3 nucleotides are TGTGCCAGCAGTTACGCCGATCCCCGAGCTTACGAGCAGTACTTC.

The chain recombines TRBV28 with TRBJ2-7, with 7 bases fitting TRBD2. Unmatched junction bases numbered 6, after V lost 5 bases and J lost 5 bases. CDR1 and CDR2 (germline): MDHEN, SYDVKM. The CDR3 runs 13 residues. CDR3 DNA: TGTGCCAGCAGTCTGGGGGGGTTACACGAGCAGTACTTC. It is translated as CASSLGGLHEQYF.

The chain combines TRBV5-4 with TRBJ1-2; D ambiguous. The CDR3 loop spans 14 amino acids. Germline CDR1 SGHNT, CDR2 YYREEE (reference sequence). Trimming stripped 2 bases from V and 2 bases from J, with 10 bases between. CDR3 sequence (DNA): TGTGCCAGCAGCTTACGGCGGGAGAACTATGGCTACACCTTC. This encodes CASSLRRENYGYTF.

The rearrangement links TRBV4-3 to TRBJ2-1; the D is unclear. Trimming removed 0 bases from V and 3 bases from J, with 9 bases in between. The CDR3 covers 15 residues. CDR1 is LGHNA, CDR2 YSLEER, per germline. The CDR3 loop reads CASSQETSYYNEQFF. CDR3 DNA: TGCGCCAGCAGCCAAGAAACTTCGTACTACAATGAGCAGTTCTTC.

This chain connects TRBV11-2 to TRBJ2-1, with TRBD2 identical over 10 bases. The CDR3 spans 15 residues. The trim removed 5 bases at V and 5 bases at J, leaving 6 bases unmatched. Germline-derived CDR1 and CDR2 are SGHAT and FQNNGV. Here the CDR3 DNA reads TGTGCCAGCAGCCCTGGTCTAGCGGGGGACAATGAGCAGTTCTTC. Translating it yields CASSPGLAGDNEQFF.

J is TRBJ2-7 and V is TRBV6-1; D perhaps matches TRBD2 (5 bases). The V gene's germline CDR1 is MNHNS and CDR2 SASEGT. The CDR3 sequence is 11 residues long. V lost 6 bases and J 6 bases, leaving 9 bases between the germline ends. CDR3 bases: TGTGCCAGCAGACTAGTATCCGAGCAGTACTTC. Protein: CASRLVSEQYF.

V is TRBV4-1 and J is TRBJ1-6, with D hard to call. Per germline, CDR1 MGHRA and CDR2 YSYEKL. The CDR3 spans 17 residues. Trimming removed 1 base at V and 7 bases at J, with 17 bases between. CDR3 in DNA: TGCGCCAGCAGCCAAGCCCCGTACCGGCGGGAAAATTCACCCCTCCACTTT. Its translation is CASSQAPYRRENSPLHF.

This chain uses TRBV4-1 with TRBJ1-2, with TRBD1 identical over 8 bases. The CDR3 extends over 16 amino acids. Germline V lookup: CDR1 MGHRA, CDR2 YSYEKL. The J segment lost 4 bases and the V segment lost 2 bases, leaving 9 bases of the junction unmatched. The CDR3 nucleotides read TGCGCCAGCAGCCAATCCCCGGGACAGGTCGTCTATGGCTACACCTTC. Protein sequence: CASSQSPGQVVYGYTF.

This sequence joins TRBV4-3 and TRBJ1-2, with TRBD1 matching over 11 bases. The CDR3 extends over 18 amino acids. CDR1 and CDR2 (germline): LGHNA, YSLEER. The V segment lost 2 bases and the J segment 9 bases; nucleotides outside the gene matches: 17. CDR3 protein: CASSQKRTGGWFGNSYTF. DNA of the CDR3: TGCGCCAGCAGCCAAAAACGGACAGGGGGCTGGTTTGGGAATAGCTACACCTTC.

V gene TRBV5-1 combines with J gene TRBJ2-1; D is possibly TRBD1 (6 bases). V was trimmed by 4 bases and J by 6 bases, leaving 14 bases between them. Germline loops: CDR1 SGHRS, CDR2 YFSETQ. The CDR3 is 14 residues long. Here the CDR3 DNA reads TGCGCCAGCAGCACCGATGGACAGACCAATGAGCAGTTCTTC. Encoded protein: CASSTDGQTNEQFF.

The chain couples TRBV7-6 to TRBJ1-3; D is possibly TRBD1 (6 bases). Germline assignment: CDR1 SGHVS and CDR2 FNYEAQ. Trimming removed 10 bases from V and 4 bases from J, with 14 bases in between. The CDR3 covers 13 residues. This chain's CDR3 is CATIAGAGNTIYF. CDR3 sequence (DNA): TGTGCCACCATAGCAGGGGCCGGAAACACCATATATTTT.

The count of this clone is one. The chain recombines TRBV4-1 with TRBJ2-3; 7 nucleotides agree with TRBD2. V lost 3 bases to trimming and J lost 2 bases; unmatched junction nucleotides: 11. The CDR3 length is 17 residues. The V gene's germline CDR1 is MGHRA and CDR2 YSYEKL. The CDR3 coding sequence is TGCGCCAGCAGCCAGACCTCGGGGGGAACCCTCACAGATACGCAGTATTTT. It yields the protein CASSQTSGGTLTDTQYF.

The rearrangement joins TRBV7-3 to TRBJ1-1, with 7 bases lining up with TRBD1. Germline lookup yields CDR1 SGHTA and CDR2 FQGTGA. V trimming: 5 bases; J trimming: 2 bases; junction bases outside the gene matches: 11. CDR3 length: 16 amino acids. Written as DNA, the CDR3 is TGTGCCAGCAGCCCTAATGGCTGGACAGGAAACACTGAAGCTTTCTTT. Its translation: CASSPNGWTGNTEAFF.

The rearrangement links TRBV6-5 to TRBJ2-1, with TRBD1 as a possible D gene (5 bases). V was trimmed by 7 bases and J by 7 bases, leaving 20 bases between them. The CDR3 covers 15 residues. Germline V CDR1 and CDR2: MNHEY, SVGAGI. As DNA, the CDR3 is TGTGCCAGCACCTATGTCCGGCAGGGAAGTAATGAGCAGTTCTTC. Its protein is CASTYVRQGSNEQFF.

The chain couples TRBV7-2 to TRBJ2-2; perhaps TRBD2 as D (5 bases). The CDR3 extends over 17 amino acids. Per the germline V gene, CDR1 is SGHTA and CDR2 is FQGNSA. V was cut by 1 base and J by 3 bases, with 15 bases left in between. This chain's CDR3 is CASSLGSDYPYTGELFF. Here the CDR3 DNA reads TGTGCCAGCAGCTTAGGGTCCGACTACCCCTACACCGGGGAGCTGTTTTTT.

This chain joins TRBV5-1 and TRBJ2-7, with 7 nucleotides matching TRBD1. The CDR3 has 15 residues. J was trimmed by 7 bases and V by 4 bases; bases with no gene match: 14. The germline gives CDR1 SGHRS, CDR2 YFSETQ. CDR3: CASSQGQNTYDEQYF. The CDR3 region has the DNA TGCGCCAGCAGCCAGGGACAGAATACCTACGATGAGCAGTACTTC.

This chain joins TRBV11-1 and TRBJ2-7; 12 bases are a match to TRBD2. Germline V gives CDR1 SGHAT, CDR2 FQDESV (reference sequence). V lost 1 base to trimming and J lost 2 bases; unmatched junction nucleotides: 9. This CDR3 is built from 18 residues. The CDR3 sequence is CASSLGRPSGGATYEQYF. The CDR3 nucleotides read TGTGCCAGCAGCTTAGGGCGCCCTAGCGGGGGGGCGACCTACGAGCAGTACTTC.

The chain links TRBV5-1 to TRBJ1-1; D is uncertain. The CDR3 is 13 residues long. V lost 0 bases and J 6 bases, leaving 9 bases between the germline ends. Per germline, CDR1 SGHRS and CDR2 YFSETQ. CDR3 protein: CASSLGAGSEAFF. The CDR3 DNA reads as TGCGCCAGCAGCTTGGGGGCAGGATCTGAAGCTTTCTTT.

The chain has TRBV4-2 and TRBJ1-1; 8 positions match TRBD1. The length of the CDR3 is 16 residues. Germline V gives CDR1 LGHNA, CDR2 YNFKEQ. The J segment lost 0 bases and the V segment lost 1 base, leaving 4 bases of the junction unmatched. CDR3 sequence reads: CASSQVGDRMNTEAFF. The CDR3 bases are TGTGCCAGCAGCCAAGTAGGGGACAGGATGAACACTGAAGCTTTCTTT.

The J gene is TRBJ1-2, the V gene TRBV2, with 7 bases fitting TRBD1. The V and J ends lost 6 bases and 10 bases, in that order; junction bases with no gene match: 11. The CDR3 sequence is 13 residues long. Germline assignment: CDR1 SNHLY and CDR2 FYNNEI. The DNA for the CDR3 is TGTGCCAGCAGAGAGACGGGGACAGCTTCCTACACCTTC. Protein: CASRETGTASYTF. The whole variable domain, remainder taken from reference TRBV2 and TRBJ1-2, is EPEVTQTPSHQVTQMGQEVILRCVPISNHLYFYWYRQILGQKVEFLVSFYNNEISEKSEIFDDQFSVERPDGSNFTLKIRSTKLEDSAMYFCASRETGTASYTFGSGTRLTVV.

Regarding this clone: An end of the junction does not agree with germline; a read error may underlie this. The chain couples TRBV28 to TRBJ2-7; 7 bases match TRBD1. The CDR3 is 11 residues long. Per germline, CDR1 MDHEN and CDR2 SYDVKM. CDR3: CASSSPGQSTF. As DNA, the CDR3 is TGTGCCAGCAGTTCACCGGGACAGTCTACATTC.